A single sample is the source of the 20 T cell receptor beta chains below, sequenced in a study of blood T cell repertoires in COVID-19. Generated by immunoSEQ multiplex PCR, the TCRdb table keeps only in-frame clones and is missing some. This sample has some 240,000 clones, with approximately 86% found just once. The specimen sequenced was peripheral blood. The source of these receptors is a man aged 60 to 75 who had recovered from COVID-19.

This clone was picked up one time. The chain couples TRBV19 to TRBJ2-7, with a tentative D call TRBD1 (6 bases). This CDR3 contains 12 residues. CDR1 LNHDA and CDR2 SQIVND come from the germline V gene (reference sequence). The V and J ends lost 5 bases and 3 bases respectively, with 8 bases between them. The CDR3: CASSGGSYEQYF. CDR3 DNA: TGTGCCAGTAGTGGGGGCAGCTACGAGCAGTACTTC.

The chain has TRBV3-1 (or the pseudogene TRBV3-2) and TRBJ2-3; a possible D gene is TRBD2 (6 bases). The germline V gene encodes CDR1 LGHDT and CDR2 YNNKEL (reference sequence). This CDR3 is 15 amino acids long. The germline V and J ends were trimmed by 5 bases and 2 bases, with 14 bases remaining between them. CDR3 bases: TGTGCCAGCAGCACCCGGGACTCTCACACAGATACGCAGTATTTT. This translates into CASSTRDSHTDTQYF.

The rearrangement links TRBV9 to TRBJ1-2; D not resolved. CDR1 SGDLS and CDR2 YYNGEE come from the germline V gene. The V and J ends lost 0 bases and 4 bases respectively, with 7 bases between them. The CDR3 totals 13 residues. The CDR3: CASSVAAGYGYTF. CDR3 in DNA: TGTGCCAGCAGCGTAGCGGCAGGCTATGGCTACACCTTC.

The chain combines TRBV5-1 with TRBJ2-7, with D unclear. The V end lost 2 bases, the J end lost 3 bases, and 6 bases lay between the germline ends. Per germline, CDR1 SGHRS and CDR2 YFSETQ. The CDR3 loop spans 12 amino acids. CDR3 DNA: TGCGCCAGCAGCTTCCCAGACTACGAGCAGTACTTC. It is translated as CASSFPDYEQYF.

The chain links TRBV2 to TRBJ2-3; no clear D. From germline, CDR1 is SNHLY and CDR2 FYNNEI. With 6 bases removed from V and 6 bases from J, the gap between germline ends came to 16 bases. The length of the CDR3 is 14 residues. The CDR3 loop reads CASRWAGLWDTQYF. CDR3 bases: TGTGCCAGCAGATGGGCTGGGCTGTGGGATACGCAGTATTTT.

The J gene is TRBJ1-1, the V gene TRBV6-5; tentative D call: TRBD1 (5 bases). This CDR3 has 15 amino acids. The germline gives CDR1 MNHEY, CDR2 SVGAGI. The V end lost 2 bases, the J end lost 1 base, and 11 bases lay between the germline ends. The CDR3 nucleotides read TGTGCCAGCAGTTACGGGGGGGATACGAACACTGAAGCTTTCTTT. Amino acid sequence: CASSYGGDTNTEAFF.

V usage is TRBV5-6 and J usage is TRBJ2-3; D is undetermined. Germline V CDR1 and CDR2: SGHDT, YYEEEE. The CDR3 is 13 amino acids. The germline V and J ends were trimmed by 0 bases and 3 bases, with 5 bases remaining between them. DNA of the CDR3: TGTGCCAGCAGCTTGGTCCATACAGATACGCAGTATTTT. As protein: CASSLVHTDTQYF.

This chain links TRBV5-6 with TRBJ1-2; the D is unclear. V lost 0 bases and J lost 0, with 9 bases in between. CDR1 SGHDT and CDR2 YYEEEE come from the germline V gene. The CDR3 spans 15 residues. The CDR3 loop reads CASSLVPGTNYGYTF. CDR3 sequence (DNA): TGTGCCAGCAGCTTGGTTCCGGGGACTAACTATGGCTACACCTTC.

The CDR3 loop reads CASRQRGPTGTRVSGNTIYF. The CDR3 DNA reads TGCGCCAGCAGACAAAGAGGACCAACCGGGACAAGAGTCTCTGGAAACACCATATATTTT. The chain links TRBV10-2 to TRBJ1-3; D is possibly TRBD1 (6 bases). The CDR3 contains 20 residues. Deletions cut 6 bases from V and 0 bases from J, with 27 bases between. Germline V CDR1 and CDR2: WSHSY, SAAADI.

The DNA of the CDR3 is TGTGCCAGCTCACCACCGATTGGCACAAACAATGAGCAGTTCTTC. Protein sequence: CASSPPIGTNNEQFF. This chain connects TRBV18 to TRBJ2-1; the D is unclear. In germline, CDR1 is KGHSH, CDR2 LQKENI. Trimming took 0 bases from V and 5 from J, leaving 11 bases between them. The CDR3 loop spans 15 amino acids.

This clone was seen only once. The chain couples TRBV5-1 to TRBJ2-1, with 10 bases that match TRBD1. Trimming removed 3 bases from V and 9 bases from J; junction bases left unmatched: 9. Germline V gene data show CDR1 as SGHRS and CDR2 as YFSETQ. CDR3 length: 15 amino acids. CDR3 loop: CASSSPGQGYSEQFF. For the CDR3, the DNA is TGCGCCAGCAGCTCGCCGGGACAGGGGTATTCTGAGCAGTTCTTC. The whole variable domain, filled in from reference TRBV5-1 and TRBJ2-1, reads KAGVTQTPRYLIKTRGQQVTLSCSPISGHRSVSWYQQTPGQGLQFLFEYFSETQRNKGNFPGRFSGRQFSNSRSEMNVSTLELGDSALYLCASSSPGQGYSEQFFGPGTRLTVL.

The V gene is TRBV19, the J gene TRBJ1-4; 7 bases fit TRBD1. Trimming removed 8 bases from V and 0 bases from J; junction bases left unmatched: 6. The germline gives CDR1 LNHDA, CDR2 SQIVND (reference sequence). The CDR3 runs 15 residues. Here the CDR3 DNA reads TGTGCCAGTCGTGGGGACAGTGCAACTAATGAAAAACTGTTTTTT. Amino acid sequence: CASRGDSATNEKLFF.

J is TRBJ1-1 and V is TRBV7-9; D not resolved. CDR3 size: 14 residues. V dropped 1 base and J dropped 4 bases, with 10 bases sitting between them. Germline V CDR1 and CDR2: SEHNR, FQNEAQ (reference sequence). The CDR3 coding sequence is TGTGCCAGCAGCTTAGAGTGGTTGAGCACTGAAGCTTTCTTT. This gives the protein CASSLEWLSTEAFF.

The chain couples TRBV6-1 to TRBJ1-3, with TRBD1 matching over 10 bases. V shed 1 base and J 8 bases; nucleotides not matched to a gene: 8. There are 16 residues in the CDR3. Germline V lookup: CDR1 MNHNS, CDR2 SASEGT. The CDR3 region has the DNA TGTGCCAGCAGTGAAGTAGCCGGACAGGGGGTGGACACCATATATTTT. This translates into CASSEVAGQGVDTIYF.

This sequence joins TRBV29-1 and TRBJ1-2; D is unclear. Trimming shortened V by 1 base and J by 8 bases, and 14 bases separated the two germline ends. Germline lookup yields CDR1 SQVTM and CDR2 ANQGSEA. There are 13 residues in the CDR3. The chain's CDR3 is CSVEARGFEGYTF. The DNA for the CDR3 is TGCAGCGTTGAAGCCCGGGGTTTCGAGGGCTACACCTTC.

This chain links TRBV6-5 with TRBJ1-6; 11 nucleotides match TRBD1. Germline-derived CDR1 and CDR2 are MNHEY and SVGAGI. V lost 4 bases to trimming and J lost 5 bases; unmatched junction nucleotides: 4. The CDR3 sequence is 16 residues long. DNA for the CDR3: TGTGCCAGCAGTTGGACAGGGGGCGCACATAATTCACCCCTCCACTTT. It codes for CASSWTGGAHNSPLHF.

This chain uses TRBV9 with TRBJ2-3; 7 bases are a match to TRBD1. Germline CDR1 SGDLS, CDR2 YYNGEE. Trimming removed 2 bases from V and 3 bases from J; junction bases left unmatched: 3. The CDR3 contains 14 residues. CDR3 in amino acids: CASSVLTGTDTQYF. The DNA for the CDR3 is TGTGCCAGCAGCGTCCTGACAGGGACAGATACGCAGTATTTT.

This clone was counted between two and nine times. The junction departs from the called germline gene at one end, perhaps through a read error. This chain joins TRBV5-1 and TRBJ2-3; the match to TRBD2 covers 7 bases. Germline V lookup: CDR1 SGHRS, CDR2 YFSETQ. CDR3 length: 14 amino acids. The CDR3: CASSLREGTDTQYF. The CDR3 bases are TGCGCCAGCAGCTTGAGGGAGGGCACCGATACGCAGTATTTT. The entire variable domain, with the rest obtained from reference TRBV5-1 and TRBJ2-3, is as follows: KAGVTQTPRYLIKTRGQQVTLSCSPISGHRSVSWYQQTPGQGLQFLFEYFSETQRNKGNFPGRFSGRQFSNSRSEMNVSTLELGDSALYLCASSLREGTDTQYFGPGTRLTVL.

The chain uses TRBV7-9 and TRBJ1-5, with no clear D. Germline assignment: CDR1 SEHNR and CDR2 FQNEAQ (reference sequence). V lost 2 bases and J 4 bases, leaving 3 bases between the germline ends. CDR3 length equals 12 residues. CDR3 amino acids: CASSLPNQPQHF. The CDR3 nucleotides are TGTGCCAGCAGCTTACCAAATCAGCCCCAGCATTTT.

The gene calls are TRBV3-1 (or the pseudogene TRBV3-2) and TRBJ2-1; possibly TRBD1 for D (6 bases). This CDR3 contains 13 residues. The ends were cut back, 5 bases at V and 14 bases at J, with 19 bases in the middle. The V gene's germline CDR1 is LGHDT and CDR2 YNNKEL (reference sequence). CDR3 residues: CASSLSSGEIEFF. CDR3 in DNA: TGTGCCAGCAGCTTATCATCAGGGGAAATTGAGTTCTTC.